The T cell receptor beta chain described here comes from a study of circulating CD8 cells and anti-PD-1 response in melanoma. Germline lookup yields CDR1 LNHDA and CDR2 SQIVND (reference sequence). The CDR3 has 13 residues. The germline V and J ends were trimmed by 10 bases and 1 base, with 13 bases remaining between them. Four subsets defined by PD-1 and/or TIGIT were sorted from live CD3+CD8+TCRalphabeta+ cells. By share of the sample, this clonotype is medium-sized. What it binds is not known. Study conclusions and caveats: Replicates were generally not done for experiments. Subset repertoires were largely private at M1, with under 8% shared. Some patients were treatment-naive; others were previously treated.

TCR libraries were prepared from approximately 15 ng of total RNA with the QIAseq Immune Repertoire TCR panel. Using its own MiXCR run on the reads, TCRdb lists one record per CDR3 protein. The sample includes about 2,500 distinct CDR3 sequences, roughly 7.3% seen only once; the top ten take approximately 2.8%. The chain joins TRBV19 to TRBJ1-1; D might be TRBD1 (5 bases). The receptor was isolated from a human donor with melanoma. This specimen consisted of CD8+ T cells from PBMCs, obtained at baseline or after one month of anti-PD-1 therapy (not recorded which). The CDR3 here is CATRSGGNTEAFF. CDR3 DNA: TGTGCCACCCGATCGGGGGGGAACACTGAAGCTTTCTTT.